This entry concerns a single TCR beta chain. In the original processing: By means of reference gene primer amplification, nucleated cell counts were estimated. TCRdb keeps only in-frame clones here, not all; method: immunoSEQ multiplex PCR. V, J and clone size are those of that table, while D and trimming were read from the DNA. The table records about 86,000 clones, 80% to 90% of them present only once. The data are from a study of blood T cell repertoires in COVID-19. Study-level information: T cells, B-cell-depleted T cells, or PBMCs supplied cDNA or gDNA.

Germline V lookup: CDR1 MNHEY, CDR2 SVGEGT. The length of the CDR3 is 15 residues. Trimming at V came to 4 bases and at J to 15 bases, leaving 9 bases not matched to a gene. The specimen was peripheral blood. The source of this sequence is a human donor in a cohort sampled during active COVID-19. The rearrangement links TRBV6-2 or TRBV6-3 to TRBJ2-1; the match to TRBD2 covers 16 bases. CDR3 DNA sequence: TGTGCCAGCAGTTCAGGGGGACTAGCGGGAGGGAGGGGGTTCTTC. Its translation is CASSSGGLAGGRGFF.